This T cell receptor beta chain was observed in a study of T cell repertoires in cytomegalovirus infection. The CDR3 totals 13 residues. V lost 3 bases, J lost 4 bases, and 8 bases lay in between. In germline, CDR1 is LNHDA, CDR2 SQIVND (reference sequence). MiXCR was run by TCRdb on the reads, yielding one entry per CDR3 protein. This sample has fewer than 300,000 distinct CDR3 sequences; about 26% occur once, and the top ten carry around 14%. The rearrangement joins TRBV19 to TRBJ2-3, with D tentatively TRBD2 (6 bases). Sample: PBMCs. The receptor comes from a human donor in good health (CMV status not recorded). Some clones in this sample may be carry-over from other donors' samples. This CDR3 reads CASSMTSPDTQYF. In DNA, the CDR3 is TGTGCCAGTAGTATGACTAGTCCAGATACGCAGTATTTT.